This TCR beta chain derives from a study of cytomegalovirus exposure and HLA in healthy donors. The CDR3 runs 17 residues. Germline CDR1 ENHRY, CDR2 SYGVKD. V lost 4 bases and J 0 bases, leaving 15 bases between the germline ends. Primers: 60 Vbeta forward and 13 Jbeta reverse. The data were produced by immunoSEQ multiplex PCR, yet TCRdb's version contains in-frame clones alone and is incomplete. The data contain approximately 85,000 clones, 80% of them singletons. The gene calls are TRBV10-3 and TRBJ2-2; D call uncertain. This TCR derives from a woman aged 45-60 years in good health and CMV-seropositive. Sequenced input: PBMCs. The CDR3 loop reads CAISATGVVPNTGELFF. The CDR3, as DNA: TGTGCCATCAGTGCCACCGGTGTGGTGCCGAACACCGGGGAGCTGTTTTTT.